What follows are 20 T cell receptor beta chains derived from one specimen sequenced in a study of regulatory T cells in long-lasting Graves disease. Noted time point: newly diagnosed GD, antithyroid drugs for less than 3 months. PBMC-extracted RNA yielded the TCR library. For TCR beta, libraries came from iRepertoire HTBI primers and Arm-PCR of CDR3 regions. Via MiXCR, TCRdb re-called the multiplex PCR reads, giving one row per CDR3 protein. The sample includes about 320,000 distinct CDR3 sequences, under 20% of them seen just once. The specimen comprised peripheral blood mononuclear cells (PBMCs), sampled at new diagnosis, from a patient treated with antithyroid drugs. These receptor sequences come from a female donor with Graves disease.

This clonotype showed up many times. In DNA form, the CDR3 reads TGTGCCAGCAGCGCCGAACGGACAGGGGACGGCTACACCTTC. It is translated as CASSAERTGDGYTF. The genes are TRBV9 and TRBJ1-2; TRBD1 agrees at 9 bases. With 3 bases clipped from V and 8 bases from J, the junction kept 8 bases outside the gene matches. The germline gives CDR1 SGDLS, CDR2 YYNGEE. The CDR3 is 14 residues long.

This clonotype was observed at least ten times. This rearrangement joins TRBV2 to TRBJ2-7, with 10 bases fitting TRBD2. The CDR3 is 15 residues long. The V gene end was trimmed by 5 bases and the J gene end by 3 bases; junction bases not matched to a gene: 7. Germline assignment: CDR1 SNHLY and CDR2 FYNNEI. DNA of the CDR3: TGTGCCAGCAGTCAGCTAGCGGGGGCAAACTACGAGCAGTACTTC. The encoded protein is CASSQLAGANYEQYF. The variable domain in full, completed from reference TRBV2 and TRBJ2-7, reads EPEVTQTPSHQVTQMGQEVILRCVPISNHLYFYWYRQILGQKVEFLVSFYNNEISEKSEIFDDQFSVERPDGSNFTLKIRSTKLEDSAMYFCASSQLAGANYEQYFGPGTRLTVT.

This clonotype was counted ten times or more. J is TRBJ2-7 and V is TRBV28; 7 bases line up with TRBD1. Per germline, CDR1 MDHEN and CDR2 SYDVKM. Germline trimming cut 2 bases from V and 3 bases from J; bases unmatched to any gene: 10. This CDR3 has 16 amino acids. This chain's CDR3 is CASSLRPTGTLYEQYF. DNA of the CDR3: TGTGCCAGCAGTTTACGACCGACAGGGACCCTCTACGAGCAGTACTTC.

This clonotype occurred many times. V usage is TRBV12-3 or TRBV12-4 and J usage is TRBJ1-2, with 10 bases that match TRBD1. This CDR3 is 14 amino acids long. V lost 4 bases to trimming and J lost 5 bases; unmatched junction nucleotides: 4. CDR3 DNA sequence: TGTGCCAGCAGTTCATCGGACAGGGGGTATGGCTACACCTTC. Translated: CASSSSDRGYGYTF.

This clonotype was observed at least ten times. The chain recombines TRBV24-1 with TRBJ2-7; TRBD1 matches 8 bases. From germline, CDR1 is KGHDR and CDR2 SFDVKD. This CDR3 comprises 16 residues. V shed 5 bases and J 5 bases; nucleotides not matched to a gene: 13. Here the CDR3 DNA reads TGTGCCACCAGTGCCTACTCCGGGACAGGCAGGGACGAGCAGTACTTC. Its translation: CATSAYSGTGRDEQYF.

This clonotype was counted between two and nine times. The chain is built from TRBV2 and TRBJ1-5; D gene ambiguous. The CDR3 contains 13 residues. The V and J ends lost 5 bases and 8 bases respectively, with 13 bases between them. Germline V gives CDR1 SNHLY, CDR2 FYNNEI. In DNA form, the CDR3 reads TGTGCCAGCAGTCGGGCCTCCTGGGAGCCCCAGCATTTT. It yields the protein CASSRASWEPQHF. The variable domain in full, completed from reference TRBV2 and TRBJ1-5, reads EPEVTQTPSHQVTQMGQEVILRCVPISNHLYFYWYRQILGQKVEFLVSFYNNEISEKSEIFDDQFSVERPDGSNFTLKIRSTKLEDSAMYFCASSRASWEPQHFGDGTRLSIL.

Points on this clonotype: As the CDR3 is not closed by the conserved phenylalanine or tryptophan, this likely results from a read error. J is TRBJ1-5 and V is TRBV20-1; no clear D. Per the germline V gene, CDR1 is DFQATT and CDR2 is SNEGSKA (reference sequence). Trimming pared 6 bases from V and 4 bases from J, leaving 16 bases between. The CDR3 runs to 14 residues. This chain's CDR3 is CSARIGDHNQPQHS. CDR3 nucleotide sequence: TGCAGTGCCCGGATCGGAGATCATAATCAGCCCCAGCATTCT.

This clonotype was recorded a few times. The V call is TRBV20-1, the J call TRBJ2-7; 7 bases are shared with TRBD1. The V gene end was trimmed by 0 bases and the J gene end by 2 bases; junction bases not matched to a gene: 7. There are 15 residues in the CDR3. Germline V CDR1 and CDR2: DFQATT, SNEGSKA (reference sequence). The CDR3 sequence is CSARDPGQSTYEQYF. The CDR3 DNA sequence: TGCAGTGCTAGAGATCCGGGACAGAGTACCTACGAGCAGTACTTC.

This clonotype was counted ten times or more. The chain combines TRBV28 with TRBJ1-4; D is unresolved. CDR1 and CDR2 from the germline V gene are MDHEN and SYDVKM. CDR3 length: 16 residues. CDR3: CALQAGGLATNEKLFF. The CDR3 nucleotides are TGTGCTTTGCAGGCCGGCGGCCTAGCAACTAATGAAAAACTGTTTTTT. Together with reference TRBV28 and TRBJ1-4, the CDR3 gives the full variable domain: DVKVTQSSRYLVKRTGEKVFLECVQDMDHENMFWYRQDPGLGLRLIYFSYDVKMKEKGDIPEGYSVSREKKERFSLILESASTNQTSMYLCALQAGGLATNEKLFFGSGTQLSVL.

A few counts support this clonotype. The rearrangement uses TRBV29-1 and TRBJ1-1, with a possible D match to TRBD1 (5 bases). With 0 bases removed from V and 5 bases from J, the gap between germline ends came to 13 bases. CDR3 length: 14 residues. Germline CDR1 and CDR2: SQVTM and ANQGSEA. As DNA, the CDR3 is TGCAGCGTTGAAGATATAAGGGGAAAGACTGAAGCTTTCTTT. Translation gives CSVEDIRGKTEAFF. The full variable domain, completed using reference TRBV29-1 and TRBJ1-1, is SAVISQKPSRDICQRGTSLTIQCQVDSQVTMMFWYRQQPGQSLTLIATANQGSEATYESGFVIDKFPISRPNLTFSTLTVSNMSPEDSSIYLCSVEDIRGKTEAFFGQGTRLTVV.

There are many counts of this clonotype. V usage is TRBV28 and J usage is TRBJ2-7; D is possibly TRBD2 (6 bases). The CDR3 has 13 amino acids. In germline, CDR1 is MDHEN, CDR2 SYDVKM. The germline V and J ends were trimmed by 10 bases and 3 bases, with 16 bases remaining between them. The CDR3 nucleotides are TGTGCCACTCGGGAGTCGACAGACTACGAGCAGTACTTC. Amino acid sequence: CATRESTDYEQYF.

In regard to this clonotype: Being one base from a much bigger clone, this may be a read error. The chain links TRBV2 to TRBJ2-7; D is perhaps TRBD2 (5 bases). Germline lookup yields CDR1 SNHLY and CDR2 FYNNEI. Trimming cost V 3 bases and J 5 bases, with 11 bases left between them. This CDR3 spans 13 amino acids. For the CDR3, the DNA is TGTGCCAGCAGTGAGTGGACTCGCGACGAGCAGTACTTC. It yields the protein CASSEWTRDEQYF.

This clonotype has ten or more counts. V usage is TRBV2 and J usage is TRBJ1-5, with D tentatively TRBD1 (5 bases). V was trimmed by 6 bases and J by 0 bases, leaving 12 bases between them. The CDR3 is 15 amino acids. CDR1 and CDR2 (germline): SNHLY, FYNNEI. The CDR3 DNA reads TGTGCCAGCAGCCCGGGGACCGATAGCAATCAGCCCCAGCATTTT. Its translation is CASSPGTDSNQPQHF.

This clonotype was counted between two and nine times. This rearrangement joins TRBV5-1 to TRBJ2-5; TRBD1 matches at 9 bases. The ends lost 4 bases at V and 5 bases at J; junction bases unmatched: 6. The CDR3 runs to 14 residues. CDR1 and CDR2 (germline): SGHRS, YFSETQ. The DNA of the CDR3 is TGCGCCAGCAGCCTACAGGGGGCGCGGGAGACCCAGTACTTC. This gives the protein CASSLQGARETQYF.

This sequence joins TRBV29-1 and TRBJ2-2; D uncertain. The CDR3 spans 14 residues. V lost 4 bases, J lost 4 bases, and 13 bases lay in between. Germline V lookup: CDR1 SQVTM, CDR2 ANQGSEA. CDR3 residues: CSVVSGPGTGELFF. The CDR3 bases are TGCAGCGTTGTCAGTGGGCCGGGCACCGGGGAGCTGTTTTTT.

This clonotype has only a few counts. Mismatch with germline at one junction end may stem from a read error. V is TRBV15 and J is TRBJ2-7; possibly TRBD2 for D (5 bases). CDR3 length: 13 amino acids. Germline values: CDR1 LNHNV, CDR2 YYDKDF (reference sequence). In nucleotides, the CDR3 is TGTGCCACCAGCAGAGGTCTTAAGCGGACCCACTTATTC. As protein: CATSRGLKRTHLF.

In its sample, this clonotype was seen many times. This chain joins TRBV27 and TRBJ2-2; a possible D gene is TRBD2 (6 bases). The CDR3 consists of 14 residues. V lost 8 bases, J lost 1 base, and 11 bases lay in between. Germline V gene lookup returns CDR1 MNHEY and CDR2 SMNVEV (reference sequence). CDR3 sequence: CASAGPLNTGELFF. The CDR3 DNA reads as TGTGCCAGCGCGGGGCCATTGAACACCGGGGAGCTGTTTTTT.

The V gene is TRBV12-3 or TRBV12-4, the J gene TRBJ1-3; 9 nucleotides align to TRBD1. This CDR3 region has 17 residues. V was clipped by 6 bases and J by 0 bases; unmatched bases: 9. DNA for the CDR3: TGTGCCAGCAGCCAAGAAGGGGGACAGGGCTCTGGAAACACCATATATTTT. Translation gives CASSQEGGQGSGNTIYF.

This clonotype has a count of ten or more. The V and J genes are TRBV19 and TRBJ2-2; D might be TRBD1 (5 bases). The V gene lost 5 bases and the J gene lost 4 bases, with 11 bases spanning the gap. The CDR3 covers 14 residues. CDR1 is LNHDA and CDR2 is SQIVND in the germline V gene (reference sequence). The CDR3 nucleotides are TGTGCCAGTAGTGTCCAGGGCAGCACCGGGGAGCTGTTTTTT. This encodes CASSVQGSTGELFF.

With regard to this clonotype: This may be a read error: a much more frequent sequence differs by one nucleotide. V is TRBV3-1 and J is TRBJ2-7, with D uncertain. The CDR3 contains 14 residues. Per germline, CDR1 LGHDT and CDR2 YNNKEL (reference sequence). With 3 bases removed from V and 2 bases from J, the gap between germline ends came to 11 bases. CDR3 in DNA: TGTGCCAGCAGCCATATTCCGGGCGCCTACGAGCAGTACTTC. Amino acid sequence: CASSHIPGAYEQYF.